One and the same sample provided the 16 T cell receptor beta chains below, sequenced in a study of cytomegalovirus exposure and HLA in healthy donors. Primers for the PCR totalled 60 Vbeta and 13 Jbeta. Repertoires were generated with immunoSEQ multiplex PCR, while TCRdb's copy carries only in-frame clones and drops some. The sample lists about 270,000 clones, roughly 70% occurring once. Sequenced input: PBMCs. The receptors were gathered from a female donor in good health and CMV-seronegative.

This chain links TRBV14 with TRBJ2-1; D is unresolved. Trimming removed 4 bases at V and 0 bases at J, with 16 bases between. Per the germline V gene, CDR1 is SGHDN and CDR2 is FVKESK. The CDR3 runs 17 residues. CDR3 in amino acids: CASSREWASSSYNEQFF. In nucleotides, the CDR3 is TGTGCCAGCAGCCGCGAATGGGCGAGTAGCTCCTACAATGAGCAGTTCTTC.

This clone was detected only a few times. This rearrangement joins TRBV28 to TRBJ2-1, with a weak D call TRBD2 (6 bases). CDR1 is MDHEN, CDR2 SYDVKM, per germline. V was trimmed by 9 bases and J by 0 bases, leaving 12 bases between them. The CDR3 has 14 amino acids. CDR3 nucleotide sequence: TGTGCCAGTAGGCGGGGTAGCTCCTACAATGAGCAGTTCTTC. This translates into CASRRGSSYNEQFF.

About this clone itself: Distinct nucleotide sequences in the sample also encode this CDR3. CDR3 DNA: TGTGCCAGCAGTTTTACAGGCACTGAAGCTTTCTTT. Translating gives CASSFTGTEAFF. The rearrangement joins TRBV27 to TRBJ1-1, with D possibly TRBD1 on 5 matching bases. With 3 bases removed from V and 4 bases from J, the gap between germline ends came to 6 bases. Per germline, CDR1 MNHEY and CDR2 SMNVEV (reference sequence). This CDR3 has 12 amino acids.

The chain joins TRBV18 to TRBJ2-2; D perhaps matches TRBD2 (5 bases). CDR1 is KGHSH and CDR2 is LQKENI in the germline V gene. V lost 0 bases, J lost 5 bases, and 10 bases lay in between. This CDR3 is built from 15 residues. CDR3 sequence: CASSPPKGETGELFF. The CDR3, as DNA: TGTGCCAGCTCACCACCGAAGGGAGAGACCGGGGAGCTGTTTTTT. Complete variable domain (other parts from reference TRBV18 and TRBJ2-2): NAGVMQNPRHLVRRRGQEARLRCSPMKGHSHVYWYRQLPEEGLKFMVYLQKENIIDESGMPKERFSAEFPKEGPSILRIQQVVRGDSAAYFCASSPPKGETGELFFGEGSRLTVL.

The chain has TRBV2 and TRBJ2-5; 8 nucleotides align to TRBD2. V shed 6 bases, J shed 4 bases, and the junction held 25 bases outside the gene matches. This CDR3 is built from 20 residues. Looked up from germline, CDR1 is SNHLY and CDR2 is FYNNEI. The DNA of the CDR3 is TGTGCCAGCAGGGCTCAGCAGGGGATTAGCGGGACCCCAGGCGTAGAGACCCAGTACTTC. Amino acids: CASRAQQGISGTPGVETQYF. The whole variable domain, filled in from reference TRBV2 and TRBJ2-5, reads EPEVTQTPSHQVTQMGQEVILRCVPISNHLYFYWYRQILGQKVEFLVSFYNNEISEKSEIFDDQFSVERPDGSNFTLKIRSTKLEDSAMYFCASRAQQGISGTPGVETQYFGPGTRLLVL.

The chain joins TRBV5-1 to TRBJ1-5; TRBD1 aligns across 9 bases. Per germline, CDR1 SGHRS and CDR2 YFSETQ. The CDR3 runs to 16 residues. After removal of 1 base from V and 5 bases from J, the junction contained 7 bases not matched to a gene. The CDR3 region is CASSLQGTGPDQPQHF. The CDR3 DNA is TGCGCCAGCAGCTTGCAGGGGACAGGGCCCGATCAGCCCCAGCATTTT.

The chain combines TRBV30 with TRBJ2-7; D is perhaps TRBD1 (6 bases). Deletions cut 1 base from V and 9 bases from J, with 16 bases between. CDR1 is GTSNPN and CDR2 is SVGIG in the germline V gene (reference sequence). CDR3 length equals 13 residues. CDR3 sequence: CAWSDALQGRQYF. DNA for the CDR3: TGTGCCTGGAGTGACGCGCTACAGGGTAGGCAGTACTTC.

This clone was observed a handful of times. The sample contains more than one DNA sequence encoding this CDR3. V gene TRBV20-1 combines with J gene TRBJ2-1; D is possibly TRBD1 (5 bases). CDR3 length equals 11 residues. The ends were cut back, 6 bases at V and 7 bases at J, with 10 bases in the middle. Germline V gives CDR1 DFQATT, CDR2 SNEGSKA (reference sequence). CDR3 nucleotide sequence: TGCAGTGCCCGAAGGGGTAATGAGCAGTTCTTC. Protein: CSARRGNEQFF.

The CDR3 here is CASSQGLSRGETQYF. CDR3 bases: TGCGCCAGCAGCCAAGGTCTAAGTCGAGGAGAGACCCAGTACTTC. The chain carries TRBV4-1 and TRBJ2-5; D call uncertain. Germline lookup yields CDR1 MGHRA and CDR2 YSYEKL. V was cut by 1 base and J by 4 bases, with 13 bases left in between. CDR3 length: 15 residues.

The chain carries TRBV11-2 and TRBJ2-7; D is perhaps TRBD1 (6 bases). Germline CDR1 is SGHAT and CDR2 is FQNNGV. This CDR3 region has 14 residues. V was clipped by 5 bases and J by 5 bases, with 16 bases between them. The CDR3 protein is CASSTDRSVHEQYF. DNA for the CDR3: TGTGCCAGCAGCACAGACAGGTCCGTCCACGAGCAGTACTTC.

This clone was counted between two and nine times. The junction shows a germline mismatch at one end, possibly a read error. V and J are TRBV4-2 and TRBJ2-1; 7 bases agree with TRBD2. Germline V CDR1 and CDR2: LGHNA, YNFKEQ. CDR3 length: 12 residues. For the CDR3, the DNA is TGTGCCAGCAGCCAAGTCTGGGCTAGCGGTCTCTTC. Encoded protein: CASSQVWASGLF.

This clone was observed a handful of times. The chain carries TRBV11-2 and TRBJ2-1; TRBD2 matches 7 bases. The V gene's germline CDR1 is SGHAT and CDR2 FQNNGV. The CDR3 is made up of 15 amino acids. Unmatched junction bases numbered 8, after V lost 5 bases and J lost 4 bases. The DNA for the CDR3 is TGTGCCAGCAGCCCCGGGACTAAGGCGTACAATGAGCAGTTCTTC. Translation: CASSPGTKAYNEQFF.

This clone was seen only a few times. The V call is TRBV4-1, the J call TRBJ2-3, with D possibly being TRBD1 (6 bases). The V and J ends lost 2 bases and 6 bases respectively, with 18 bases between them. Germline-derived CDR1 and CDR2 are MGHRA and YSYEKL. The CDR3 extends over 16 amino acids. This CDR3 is CASSQSGQLILDTQYF. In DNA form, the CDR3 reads TGCGCCAGCAGCCAATCCGGACAGCTCATTCTTGATACGCAGTATTTT.

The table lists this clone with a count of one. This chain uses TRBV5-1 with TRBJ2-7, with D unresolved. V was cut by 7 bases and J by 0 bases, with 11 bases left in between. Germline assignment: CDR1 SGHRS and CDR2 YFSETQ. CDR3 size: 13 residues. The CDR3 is CASSDSRSYEQYF. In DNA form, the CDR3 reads TGCGCCAGCTCTGACTCGCGCTCCTACGAGCAGTACTTC.

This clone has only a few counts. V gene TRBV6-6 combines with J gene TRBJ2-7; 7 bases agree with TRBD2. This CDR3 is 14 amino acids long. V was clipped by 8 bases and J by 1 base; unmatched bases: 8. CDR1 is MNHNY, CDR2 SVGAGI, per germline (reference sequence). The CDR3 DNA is TGTGCCAGCGCCCTAGCCGGGAGGTCCTACGAGCAGTACTTC. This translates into CASALAGRSYEQYF.

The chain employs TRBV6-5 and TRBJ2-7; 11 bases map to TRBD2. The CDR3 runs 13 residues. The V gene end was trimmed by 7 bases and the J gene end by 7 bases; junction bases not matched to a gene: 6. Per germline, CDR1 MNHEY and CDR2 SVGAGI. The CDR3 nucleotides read TGTGCCAGCACCCTAGCGGGAGGTGGGGAGCAGTACTTC. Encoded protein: CASTLAGGGEQYF.